Listed below are T cell receptor beta chains from one sample, sequenced in a study of response to subunit inactivated influenza vaccine. MiXCR, applied by TCRdb to the RT-PCR reads, yields one record per CDR3 protein. The sample includes some 800,000 distinct CDR3 sequences, 21% of them seen just once. This specimen consisted of PBMCs from blood, obtained 5 days after vaccination. The receptors originated from a man aged 50 or older who received an inactivated influenza vaccine. CDR3s include the opening cysteine and the closing phenylalanine or tryptophan. Each record gives: clone size, V gene, D gene, J gene, CDR3 DNA, CDR3 protein. The D gene is left open where the match is weak. The size of a clone is reported for some rows only, either as once, few or many, or as a class for expanded clones.

-,TRBV12-3/TRBV12-4,-,TRBJ2-1,TGTGCCAGCAGTTTAGCCTTCTACAATGAGCAGTTCTTC,CASSLAFYNEQFF
-,TRBV7-2,-,TRBJ1-2,TGTGCCAGCAGCTTGCGGACTGCTGGGGAGGGCTACACCTTC,CASSLRTAGEGYTF
-,TRBV29-1,TRBD1,TRBJ2-1,TGCAGCGTTGAATCCTCGGACAGGGGGGGTGGTGAGCAGTTCTTC,CSVESSDRGGGEQFF
-,TRBV4-3,-,TRBJ2-7,TGCGCCAGCAGCCGGGGGGAACAGGGGCTCTACGAGCAGTACTTC,CASSRGEQGLYEQYF
-,TRBV12-3/TRBV12-4,TRBD1,TRBJ2-5,TGTGCCAGCAGCACCACAGGGGGCCGGGAGACCCAGTACTTC,CASSTTGGRETQYF
few,TRBV20-1,-,TRBJ1-2,TGCAGTGCTTCCTACCGGTTGTACGACGGCTACACCTTC,CSASYRLYDGYTF
-,TRBV28,-,TRBJ2-1,TGTGCCAGCAGTCCCCTTACTCTTACGTACAATGAGCAGTTCTTC,CASSPLTLTYNEQFF
few,TRBV7-2,TRBD2,TRBJ2-1,TGTGCCAGCAGCTTAGCGGTAGCGGGGGGGCCAATCAATGAGCAGTTCTTC,CASSLAVAGGPINEQFF
-,TRBV29-1,-,TRBJ1-2,TGCAGCGTTGAAAATGGCAGGGCAGGAGGCTACACCTTC,CSVENGRAGGYTF
-,TRBV24-1,-,TRBJ2-2,TGTGCCACCGGTAGCGGGAACACCGGGGAGCTGTTTTTT,CATGSGNTGELFF
few,TRBV10-3,-,TRBJ2-5,TGTGCCATCGGGAGACCCGAAGAGACCCAGTACTTC,CAIGRPEETQYF
-,TRBV2,-,TRBJ1-2,TGTGCCAGCAGTGCGTTATATGGCTACACCTTC,CASSALYGYTF
many,TRBV6-1,-,TRBJ2-1,TGTGCCACAAGGTTTAGCGGAAGCTCCTACAATGAGCAGTTCTTC,CATRFSGSSYNEQFF
-,TRBV3-1,-,TRBJ2-4,TGTGCCAGCAGCCAGGGTATAACGGGCGTGGGGGAAAACATTCAGTACTTC,CASSQGITGVGENIQYF
-,TRBV30,-,TRBJ1-4,TGTGCCTGGAGTGGCGGACAGAGTAATGAAAACCTGTTTTTT,CAWSGGQSNENLFF
few,TRBV7-2,TRBD2,TRBJ2-5,TGTGCCAGCAGGCGGACTAGCGGGAGAGAGACCCAGTACTTC,CASRRTSGRETQYF
many,TRBV29-1,TRBD2,TRBJ2-7,TGCAGCGTTGAAGCAGCGGGAAACTACGAGCAGTACTTC,CSVEAAGNYEQYF
-,TRBV27,-,TRBJ1-1,TGTGCCAGCAGTTTAGGGGGGGGGGCGACTGAAGCTTTCTTT,CASSLGGGATEAFF
many,TRBV12-3/TRBV12-4,-,TRBJ1-1,TGTGCCAGCAGTTTGGCGGAAGAAGCTGAAGCTTTCTTT,CASSLAEEAEAFF
-,TRBV3-1,-,TRBJ2-1,TGTGCCAGCAGCCAAGAGGTTTACAATGAGCAGTTCTTC,CASSQEVYNEQFF
few,TRBV20-1,-,TRBJ2-7,TGCAGTGCTAGAGGTGGCTACCAAACCGGGGAGCAGTACTTC,CSARGGYQTGEQYF
-,TRBV7-9,-,TRBJ2-5,TGTGCCAGCAGCTTAGCGGGGTGGGAGACCCAGTACTTC,CASSLAGWETQYF
-,TRBV24-1,-,TRBJ1-5,TGTGCCACCAGTGATTTGACCGGCAATCAGCCCCAGCATTTT,CATSDLTGNQPQHF
-,TRBV9,-,TRBJ2-1,TGTGCCAGCAGCGTAGGGGGGGATATTCGGCAGTTCTTC,CASSVGGDIRQFF
few,TRBV28,-,TRBJ2-5,TGTGCCAGCAGTTTAAAACCTAGTTTACCCGGGGAGACCCAGTACTTC,CASSLKPSLPGETQYF
-,TRBV7-8,-,TRBJ2-2,TGTGCCAGCAGCTCCCGCACGGCAGGGAGTTCCACCGGGGAGCTGTTTTTT,CASSSRTAGSSTGELFF
few,TRBV12-3/TRBV12-4,-,TRBJ2-2,TGTGCCAGCAGTTTACAGGGTTTCGGGGAGCTGTTTTTT,CASSLQGFGELFF
few,TRBV3-1,-,TRBJ2-5,TGTGCCAGCAGCCACTACAGGGACCAAGAGACCCAGTACTTC,CASSHYRDQETQYF
few,TRBV3-1,-,TRBJ2-7,TGTGCCAGCAGCCAAGTGAGTGCCGAGCAGTACTTC,CASSQVSAEQYF
-,TRBV5-1,TRBD1,TRBJ2-5,TGCGCCAGCAGCTCGGACAGGGGGCGGGGTGAGACCCAGTACTTC,CASSSDRGRGETQYF
once,TRBV5-1,-,TRBJ2-1,TGCGCCAGCAGCCGGCAGGGGCCCCCTAATAATGAGCAGTTCTTC,CASSRQGPPNNEQFF
few,TRBV20-1,TRBD2,TRBJ2-7,TGCAGTGCTAAAGAAGCGGGAGGGCGCGAGCAGTACTTC,CSAKEAGGREQYF
-,TRBV6-5,TRBD2,TRBJ2-7,TGTGCCAGCAGTTACTCGTCACCTCTAGCGGGGGTAGCGAAGCAGTACTTC,CASSYSSPLAGVAKQYF
few,TRBV10-2,TRBD1,TRBJ2-7,TGCGCCAGCAGTGATTGGGGACAGGGGGGCGGTGTAGAGCAGTACTTC,CASSDWGQGGGVEQYF
few,TRBV12-3/TRBV12-4,-,TRBJ1-6,TGTGCCAGCAGTTTTAGCGGGGGATGGGGAAATTCACCCCTCCACTTT,CASSFSGGWGNSPLHF
-,TRBV20-1,-,TRBJ2-7,TGCAGTGCTCCCAAAGGTGGGAGCCACGGCGGTTACTTC,CSAPKGGSHGGYF
-,TRBV10-3,TRBD1,TRBJ2-3,TGTGCCATCAGGACCGGGACAGCTAGCACAGATACGCAGTATTTT,CAIRTGTASTDTQYF
few,TRBV28,TRBD1,TRBJ2-3,TGTGCCAGCAGTTTACGGGACAGGGGGCGAAATACGCAGTATTTT,CASSLRDRGRNTQYF
-,TRBV7-9,-,TRBJ2-3,TGTGCCAGCAGCCCGCAAACAGATACGCAGTATTTT,CASSPQTDTQYF
-,TRBV28,TRBD1,TRBJ2-5,TGTGCCAGCAGTTCAAACACGGGACAGCAAGAGACCCAGTACTTC,CASSSNTGQQETQYF
-,TRBV4-2,-,TRBJ2-7,TGTGCCAGCAGCCAAGATGCGGCCACAGCGTACGAGCAGTACTTC,CASSQDAATAYEQYF
few,TRBV28,-,TRBJ2-5,TGTGCCAGCAGTTTGAACAGTGCGGAGACCCAGTACTTC,CASSLNSAETQYF
-,TRBV12-3/TRBV12-4,-,TRBJ2-7,TGTGCCAGCAGACGGACAGGGAGGGCCTACGAGCAGTACTTC,CASRRTGRAYEQYF
-,TRBV3-1,TRBD2,TRBJ2-1,TGTGCCAGCAGCCAAGGACTAGCGGGAGGTCATGAGCAGTTCTTC,CASSQGLAGGHEQFF
-,TRBV7-8,-,TRBJ1-1,TGTGCCAGCAGCTTAGAGTCCAGCCTCTACACTGAAGCTTTCTTT,CASSLESSLYTEAFF
-,TRBV12-3/TRBV12-4,-,TRBJ1-2,TGTGCCAGCAGTCGAGGAGGGAATGGGGACTATGGCTACACCTTC,CASSRGGNGDYGYTF
-,TRBV28,TRBD1,TRBJ1-5,TGTGCCAGCAGTCGGACAGGGTCAGGGAATCAGCCCCAGCATTTT,CASSRTGSGNQPQHF
-,TRBV20-1,-,TRBJ1-1,TGCAGTGCTACCCCCTTGGAGGGAGCCACTGAAGCTTTCTTT,CSATPLEGATEAFF
-,TRBV4-1,-,TRBJ2-5,TGCGCCAGCAGCCAACCGAGGGGTTTAGGAGAGACCCAGTACTTC,CASSQPRGLGETQYF
few,TRBV7-9,-,TRBJ2-3,TGTGCCAGCAGCTTCGGACAGCTCCGGGGGACAGATACGCAGTATTTT,CASSFGQLRGTDTQYF
few,TRBV6-5,-,TRBJ1-3,TGTGCCAGCAGTTACCCGAGGGAAGCCGGGACAATCAGCGGAAACACCATATATTTT,CASSYPREAGTISGNTIYF
-,TRBV7-9,-,TRBJ2-7,TGTGCCAGCAGCCCCCGTAGCGGTACAACCTACGAGCAGTACTTC,CASSPRSGTTYEQYF
-,TRBV11-2,TRBD1,TRBJ1-6,TGTGCCAGCAGCTTAACCTACAGGGGGCTTTTAAATAATTCACCCCTCCACTTT,CASSLTYRGLLNNSPLHF
-,TRBV7-2,-,TRBJ2-7,TGTGCCAGCAGCTTAGCCAGCGGACAGATCTACGAGCAGTACTTC,CASSLASGQIYEQYF
-,TRBV6-5,TRBD1,TRBJ2-3,TGTGCCAGCAGTTTGACAGGGCCCCTGGGAGATACGCAGTATTTT,CASSLTGPLGDTQYF
few,TRBV4-3,TRBD1,TRBJ2-2,TGCGCCAGCAGCCAAGATACCGGGACAGGGTATGCCGGGGAGCTGTTTTTT,CASSQDTGTGYAGELFF
many,TRBV9,-,TRBJ1-1,TGTGCCAGCAGCGTAGGTCTCGCACGGAACACTGAAGCTTTCTTT,CASSVGLARNTEAFF
once,TRBV6-2/TRBV6-3,-,TRBJ2-1,TGTGCCAGCAGTTACTATGGAAGTCTTGAGCAGTTCTTC,CASSYYGSLEQFF
-,TRBV20-1,-,TRBJ2-1,TGCATTGCTCGCGCCTACAATGAGCAGTTCTTC,CIARAYNEQFF